The next 19 T cell receptor beta chains were all read from a single sample in a study of T cells in Graves' hyperthyroidism and ophthalmopathy. Amplified TCR beta CDR3 regions came from RNA transcripts. The HTBI primer set drove a first-round RT-PCR of the TCR CDR3. TCRdb re-called the multiplex PCR reads through MiXCR, storing one row per CDR3 protein. The data contain 540,000 or so distinct CDR3 sequences, around 16% of them seen just once; the ten biggest clones take up under 8%. Sequencing was done on a sample of blood. Receptors were obtained from a young woman with Graves' hyperthyroidism.

This chain links TRBV27 with TRBJ1-6, with 7 bases that match TRBD1. Looked up from germline, CDR1 is MNHEY and CDR2 is SMNVEV (reference sequence). Germline trimming cut 6 bases from V and 10 bases from J; bases unmatched to any gene: 9. The CDR3 runs to 14 residues. The CDR3 nucleotides are TGTGCCAGCAGCCCTGACAGGGTGCACTCACCCCTCCACTTT. This gives the protein CASSPDRVHSPLHF.

The chain joins TRBV11-3 to TRBJ2-5, with TRBD2 as a possible D gene (5 bases). Trimming took off 6 bases at V and 4 bases at J, with 12 bases between the two ends. Germline assignment: CDR1 SGHNT and CDR2 YENEEA. The CDR3 extends over 13 amino acids. The CDR3 sequence is CASSLRERETQYF. In nucleotides, the CDR3 is TGTGCCAGCAGTCTAAGGGAGAGAGAGACCCAGTACTTC.

This clonotype occurred many times. V is TRBV7-2 and J is TRBJ1-2; D possibly corresponds to TRBD1 (6 bases). Germline values: CDR1 SGHTA, CDR2 FQGNSA. CDR3 length: 15 amino acids. Trimming removed 5 bases at V and 4 bases at J, with 17 bases between. CDR3 residues: CASSPGGGLVYGYTF. In DNA, the CDR3 is TGTGCCAGCAGCCCCGGGGGGGGGCTCGTCTATGGCTACACCTTC.

As to this clonotype: A much larger clone lies one base from this, so it may be a read error. This rearrangement joins TRBV15 to TRBJ2-5; 7 nucleotides align to TRBD2. The CDR3 loop spans 17 amino acids. V shed 1 base, J shed 7 bases, and the junction held 15 bases outside the gene matches. Germline CDR1 reads LNHNV; CDR2 reads YYDKDF (reference sequence). DNA for the CDR3: TGTGCCACCAGCAGAGGGGATCGGGCGGGAGAGGGAGGGACCCAGTACTTC. The encoded protein is CATSRGDRAGEGGTQYF. The full variable domain, in which reference TRBV15 and TRBJ2-5 provide the parts outside the CDR3, is DAMVIQNPRYQVTQFGKPVTLSCSQTLNHNVMYWYQQKSSQAPKLLFHYYDKDFNNEADTPDNFQSRRPNTSFCFLDIRSPGLGDTAMYLCATSRGDRAGEGGTQYFGPGTRLLVL.

In this sample, this clonotype turned up a few times. The V call is TRBV7-9, the J call TRBJ1-2; no clear D. V lost 3 bases to trimming and J lost 8 bases, with 10 bases between them. Germline CDR1 SEHNR, CDR2 FQNEAQ (reference sequence). The CDR3 is made up of 12 amino acids. The CDR3 reads CASSLMFGGYTF. The CDR3 nucleotides read TGTGCCAGCAGCTTGATGTTTGGGGGCTACACCTTC. Full variable domain (remainder filled in from reference TRBV7-9 and TRBJ1-2): DTGVSQNPRHKITKRGQNVTFRCDPISEHNRLYWYRQTLGQGPEFLTYFQNEAQLEKSRLLSDRFSAERPKGSFSTLEIQRTEQGDSAMYLCASSLMFGGYTFGSGTRLTVV.

There are many counts of this clonotype. The gene calls are TRBV9 and TRBJ2-7; 7 bases align to TRBD1. After removal of 3 bases from V and 3 bases from J, the junction contained 3 bases not matched to a gene. The CDR3 runs to 13 residues. CDR1 SGDLS and CDR2 YYNGEE come from the germline V gene. CDR3 in amino acids: CASSAGGDYEQYF. As DNA, the CDR3 is TGTGCCAGCAGCGCAGGGGGAGACTACGAGCAGTACTTC.

V is TRBV3-1 and J is TRBJ1-2; D remains unclear. The CDR3 is 12 amino acids. V was pared by 0 bases and J by 12 bases, with 11 bases between. Germline loops: CDR1 LGHDT, CDR2 YNNKEL (reference sequence). The CDR3 reads CASSQDTGEHTF. CDR3 DNA: TGTGCCAGCAGCCAAGATACGGGCGAGCACACCTTC.

This clonotype was counted ten times or more. The CDR3 protein is CASSLEQAPLHF. In DNA form, the CDR3 reads TGTGCCAGCAGCTTAGAACAGGCACCCCTCCACTTT. The V gene is TRBV7-2, the J gene TRBJ1-6; possible D gene TRBD1, 5 bases. The germline V and J ends were trimmed by 1 base and 11 bases, with 6 bases remaining between them. CDR1 and CDR2 from the germline V gene are SGHTA and FQGNSA. The CDR3 has 12 residues.

The chain carries TRBV24-1 and TRBJ1-5; 7 nucleotides agree with TRBD1. Per germline, CDR1 KGHDR and CDR2 SFDVKD. This CDR3 has 14 residues. Trimming cost V 3 bases and J 4 bases; bases outside gene matches: 2. The CDR3 spells CATSDPGQNQPQHF. The CDR3 DNA is TGTGCCACCAGTGATCCGGGACAGAATCAGCCCCAGCATTTT.

This clonotype was seen only a few times. The chain employs TRBV6-1 and TRBJ2-1; a possible D gene is TRBD2 (6 bases). Germline V gene data show CDR1 as MNHNS and CDR2 as SASEGT. CDR3 length: 14 amino acids. Deletions cut 5 bases from V and 7 bases from J, with 15 bases between. CDR3 DNA: TGTGCCAGCAGTAAGGACGGGAGCTATAATGAGCAGTTCTTC. It specifies CASSKDGSYNEQFF.

In its sample, this clonotype was seen many times. The genes are TRBV27 and TRBJ1-4; 7 bases are a match to TRBD1. Germline CDR1 reads MNHEY; CDR2 reads SMNVEV (reference sequence). CDR3 length equals 14 residues. J lost 7 bases, V lost 2 bases, and 4 bases had no gene match. The CDR3 spells CASSLDRVGEKLFF. The CDR3 DNA is TGTGCCAGCAGTTTAGACAGGGTCGGTGAAAAACTGTTTTTT. Together with reference TRBV27 and TRBJ1-4, the CDR3 gives the full variable domain: EAQVTQNPRYLITVTGKKLTVTCSQNMNHEYMSWYRQDPGLGLRQIYYSMNVEVTDKGDVPEGYKVSRKEKRNFPLILESPSPNQTSLYFCASSLDRVGEKLFFGSGTQLSVL.

This clonotype was seen only once. The chain carries TRBV19 and TRBJ2-2, with 10 bases that match TRBD2. This CDR3 has 16 amino acids. The trim removed 0 bases at V and 2 bases at J, leaving 0 bases unmatched. Germline V gene data show CDR1 as LNHDA and CDR2 as SQIVND (reference sequence). The CDR3 spells CASSIELAGNTGELFF. The CDR3 DNA is TGTGCCAGTAGTATAGAACTAGCGGGAAACACCGGGGAGCTGTTTTTT.

This clonotype was seen just once. This chain connects TRBV19 to TRBJ1-5; D is ambiguous. The CDR3 spans 16 residues. The V gene lost 5 bases and the J gene lost 5 bases, with 19 bases spanning the gap. The germline CDR1 and CDR2 sequences are LNHDA and SQIVND (reference sequence). In DNA form, the CDR3 reads TGTGCCAGTAGTCCCCGCCCGGGAGGGAGGGATCAGCCCCAGCATTTT. It encodes CASSPRPGGRDQPQHF.

This clonotype was recorded many times. The J gene is TRBJ2-5, the V gene TRBV11-2; 8 nucleotides line up with TRBD2. This CDR3 has 16 amino acids. V lost 1 base, J lost 5 bases, and 9 bases stayed unmatched. Germline assignment: CDR1 SGHAT and CDR2 FQNNGV. CDR3: CASSLAAGGAGETQYF. The CDR3 region has the DNA TGTGCCAGCAGCTTAGCGGCGGGGGGCGCGGGGGAGACCCAGTACTTC.

The chain combines TRBV7-3 with TRBJ2-7; 7 bases align to TRBD1. This CDR3 has 13 residues. CDR1 and CDR2 from the germline V gene are SGHTA and FQGTGA. With V trimmed by 5 bases and J by 6 bases, 7 bases remained unmatched. The CDR3 region is CASSLSGGSEQYF. As DNA, the CDR3 is TGTGCCAGCAGCCTGTCAGGGGGTTCCGAGCAGTACTTC.

In DNA form, the CDR3 reads TGTGCCACCCGGGGTGGATACAATGAGCAGTACTTC. It codes for CATRGGYNEQYF. The chain uses TRBV27 and TRBJ2-1, with D possibly matching TRBD2 (5 bases). The J call may be faulty, since TRBJ2-7 better matches the DNA end. This CDR3 is built from 12 residues. Germline values: CDR1 MNHEY, CDR2 SMNVEV (reference sequence).

The gene calls are TRBV5-5 and TRBJ2-5; 10 bases match TRBD2. V dropped 0 bases and J dropped 7; count of bases not matched to a gene: 6. Looked up from germline, CDR1 is SGHKS and CDR2 is YYEKEE (reference sequence). This CDR3 has 15 amino acids. CDR3 DNA sequence: TGTGCCAGCAGCTTGGCTAGCGGGAGTTGGGGGACCCAGTACTTC. Translating it yields CASSLASGSWGTQYF.

This clonotype was counted a few times. The genes are TRBV18 and TRBJ2-5; TRBD1 is a possible D gene (6 bases). This CDR3 has 13 amino acids. Trimming removed 0 bases from V and 8 bases from J, with 10 bases in between. The germline V gene encodes CDR1 KGHSH and CDR2 LQKENI. In DNA form, the CDR3 reads TGTGCCAGCTCACCACCATCAGGGGCTACCCAGTACTTC. Its protein is CASSPPSGATQYF.

Many counts were recorded for this clonotype. V and J are TRBV7-2 and TRBJ2-3; 11 positions match TRBD2. CDR3 size: 15 residues. V trimming: 3 bases; J trimming: 4 bases; junction bases outside the gene matches: 3. The V gene's germline CDR1 is SGHTA and CDR2 FQGNSA. This chain's CDR3 is CASSFTSGSADTQYF. CDR3 in DNA: TGTGCCAGCAGCTTCACTAGCGGGAGTGCAGATACGCAGTATTTT. Together with reference TRBV7-2 and TRBJ2-3, the CDR3 gives the full variable domain: GAGVSQSPSNKVTEKGKDVELRCDPISGHTALYWYRQSLGQGLEFLIYFQGNSAPDKSGLPSDRFSAERTGGSVSTLTIQRTQQEDSAVYLCASSFTSGSADTQYFGPGTRLTVL.